The 21 T cell receptor beta chains in this list originate from one sample, sequenced in a study of shared clonotypes between healthy human individuals. Positively selected for CCR7, the CD45RO-negative cells used as naive CD8 cells excluded terminally differentiated effector memory CD45RA+ cells. Repertoires were generated with immunoSEQ multiplex PCR, while TCRdb's copy carries only in-frame clones and drops some. The sample lists more than 600,000 clones, just over 90% occurring once. The sequencing sample was made of naive CD8+ T cells sorted from blood. The origin of the receptors is a man under 40 in good health.

This chain links TRBV28 with TRBJ1-4; D unresolved. The CDR3 extends over 15 amino acids. V gave up 4 bases and J gave up 5 bases, with 14 bases separating them. Germline V gives CDR1 MDHEN, CDR2 SYDVKM. CDR3 nucleotide sequence: TGTGCCAGCAGTTCAGAGACGCAGATGAATGAAAAACTGTTTTTT. Translating it yields CASSSETQMNEKLFF.

The chain carries TRBV5-1 and TRBJ2-3; D remains unclear. The germline gives CDR1 SGHRS, CDR2 YFSETQ. This CDR3 comprises 15 residues. V gave up 4 bases and J gave up 1 base, with 13 bases separating them. CDR3 sequence: CASSQRPSGTDTQYF. The CDR3 DNA sequence: TGCGCCAGCAGCCAAAGGCCCTCTGGCACAGATACGCAGTATTTT. The variable domain in full, completed from reference TRBV5-1 and TRBJ2-3, reads KAGVTQTPRYLIKTRGQQVTLSCSPISGHRSVSWYQQTPGQGLQFLFEYFSETQRNKGNFPGRFSGRQFSNSRSEMNVSTLELGDSALYLCASSQRPSGTDTQYFGPGTRLTVL.

CDR3 coding DNA: TGTGCCAGCAGCTTATTCGGGTTCGCGGGAGGGATATCTGGGGCCAACGTCCTGACTTTC. Its protein is CASSLFGFAGGISGANVLTF. The J gene is TRBJ2-6, the V gene TRBV11-3, with 9 bases identical to TRBD2. This CDR3 region has 20 residues. V shed 2 bases, J shed 1 base, and the junction held 12 bases outside the gene matches. CDR1 and CDR2 (germline): SGHNT, YENEEA.

This clone was counted a single time. J is TRBJ2-7 and V is TRBV16, with TRBD1 matching 9 bases. The germline gives CDR1 KGHSY, CDR2 FQNENV. With V trimmed by 5 bases and J by 0 bases, 5 bases remained unmatched. The CDR3 spans 15 residues. CDR3 nucleotide sequence: TGTGCCAGCAGCGAAACAGGGGGCGGCTCCTACGAGCAGTACTTC. Amino acids: CASSETGGGSYEQYF.

The chain combines TRBV7-2 with TRBJ2-3, with D perhaps matching TRBD2 (6 bases). Germline V gene lookup returns CDR1 SGHTA and CDR2 FQGNSA. This CDR3 region has 18 residues. V was clipped by 5 bases and J by 0 bases, with 21 bases between them. CDR3 nucleotides: TGTGCCAGCAGCACACCGCGGGGAGAGGGGACTAGCACAGATACGCAGTATTTT. It encodes CASSTPRGEGTSTDTQYF.

Concerning this clone: The identical CDR3 is also encoded by other nucleotide sequences in the sample. J is TRBJ2-3 and V is TRBV6-4, with 12 bases fitting TRBD2. After removal of 2 bases from V and 3 bases from J, the junction contained 0 bases not matched to a gene. The CDR3 totals 15 residues. The germline gives CDR1 MRHNA, CDR2 SNTAGT. This CDR3 reads CASSDLAGGTDTQYF. DNA for the CDR3: TGTGCCAGCAGTGACCTAGCGGGAGGGACAGATACGCAGTATTTT.

V usage is TRBV19 and J usage is TRBJ1-1; the D gene is possibly TRBD1 (5 bases). The germline CDR1 and CDR2 sequences are LNHDA and SQIVND (reference sequence). Trimming pared 5 bases from V and 0 bases from J, leaving 13 bases between. This CDR3 region has 15 residues. CDR3 DNA: TGTGCCAGTAGTGGGGCCGGGACCGTGAACACTGAAGCTTTCTTT. Translation gives CASSGAGTVNTEAFF.

The genes are TRBV29-1 and TRBJ2-6; D may correspond to TRBD1 or TRBD2 (5 bases each). Germline V gives CDR1 SQVTM, CDR2 ANQGSEA. CDR3 length: 14 residues. The germline V and J ends were trimmed by 7 bases and 3 bases, with 13 bases remaining between them. The CDR3, as DNA: TGCAGCGCCTACGGGGCTGGTGGGGCCAACGTCCTGACTTTC. It codes for CSAYGAGGANVLTF.

The J gene is TRBJ2-1, the V gene TRBV29-1, with D perhaps TRBD2 (5 bases). The CDR3 covers 16 residues. Germline assignment: CDR1 SQVTM and CDR2 ANQGSEA. The V gene lost 0 bases and the J gene lost 0 bases, with 12 bases spanning the gap. This CDR3 is CSVEDQASNSYNEQFF. Written as DNA, the CDR3 is TGCAGCGTTGAAGATCAGGCTAGCAACTCCTACAATGAGCAGTTCTTC.

This chain links TRBV27 with TRBJ2-1; 7 bases are shared with TRBD1. This CDR3 region has 15 residues. CDR1 is MNHEY and CDR2 is SMNVEV in the germline V gene (reference sequence). The J segment lost 14 bases and the V segment lost 7 bases, leaving 20 bases of the junction unmatched. The CDR3 sequence: CASTSVETGIFQEFF. The CDR3 DNA follows: TGTGCCAGCACCTCAGTGGAGACAGGGATCTTCCAGGAGTTCTTC.

V usage is TRBV19 and J usage is TRBJ2-2; D gene ambiguous. The germline gives CDR1 LNHDA, CDR2 SQIVND (reference sequence). CDR3 length equals 10 residues. V lost 7 bases, J lost 6 bases, and 3 bases lay in between. This chain's CDR3 is CASKAGELFF. CDR3 in DNA: TGTGCCAGTAAAGCCGGGGAGCTGTTTTTT.

V and J are TRBV11-2 and TRBJ2-1; D tentatively fits TRBD1 or TRBD2 (5 bases each). The germline V and J ends were trimmed by 1 base and 16 bases, with 17 bases remaining between them. Germline lookup yields CDR1 SGHAT and CDR2 FQNNGV. This CDR3 has 13 amino acids. The CDR3: CASSLGDGAVVFF. CDR3 in DNA: TGTGCCAGCAGCTTAGGGGACGGGGCCGTGGTTTTCTTC.

The chain recombines TRBV11-2 with TRBJ2-3, with D unclear. CDR3 length: 15 amino acids. Between the trimmed V and J ends, which lost 1 base and 0 bases, there was a span of 8 bases. Germline CDR1 SGHAT, CDR2 FQNNGV. CDR3: CASSLAPASTDTQYF. For the CDR3, the DNA is TGTGCCAGCAGCTTAGCCCCGGCAAGCACAGATACGCAGTATTTT.

The V gene is TRBV7-8, the J gene TRBJ1-5; 9 nucleotides match TRBD1. Germline trimming cut 5 bases from V and 1 base from J; bases unmatched to any gene: 3. Germline V lookup: CDR1 SGHVS, CDR2 FQNEAQ. The length of the CDR3 is 15 residues. CDR3 sequence: CASSNRGLSNQPQHF. CDR3 sequence (DNA): TGTGCCAGCAGCAACAGGGGGCTCAGCAATCAGCCCCAGCATTTT.

The chain employs TRBV7-9 and TRBJ1-5, with D hard to call. CDR3 length: 15 residues. V lost 4 bases and J 1 base, leaving 11 bases between the germline ends. Germline CDR1 is SEHNR and CDR2 is FQNEAQ (reference sequence). CDR3 protein: CASSSIIESNQPQHF. CDR3 nucleotide sequence: TGTGCCAGCAGCTCAATCATTGAGAGCAATCAGCCCCAGCATTTT.

The CDR3 nucleotides are TGTGCCAGCAGCTCAGCAGGCTCCTACGAGCAGTACTTC. This sequence encodes CASSSAGSYEQYF. The chain couples TRBV7-9 to TRBJ2-7; D not certain. V lost 4 bases and J 0 bases, leaving 7 bases between the germline ends. This CDR3 has 13 residues. Germline V gene lookup returns CDR1 SEHNR and CDR2 FQNEAQ (reference sequence). The whole variable domain, remainder taken from reference TRBV7-9 and TRBJ2-7, is DTGVSQNPRHKITKRGQNVTFRCDPISEHNRLYWYRQTLGQGPEFLTYFQNEAQLEKSRLLSDRFSAERPKGSFSTLEIQRTEQGDSAMYLCASSSAGSYEQYFGPGTRLTVT.

V and J are TRBV11-2 and TRBJ2-1, with 10 bases identical to TRBD2. Germline V gives CDR1 SGHAT, CDR2 FQNNGV. With V trimmed by 3 bases and J by 8 bases, 1 base remained unmatched. This CDR3 is built from 13 residues. CDR3 amino acids: CASSFGLADEQFF. CDR3 coding DNA: TGTGCCAGCAGCTTTGGACTAGCGGATGAGCAGTTCTTC.

The gene calls are TRBV11-2 and TRBJ2-7; D is perhaps TRBD2 (5 bases). V gave up 4 bases and J gave up 1 base, with 8 bases separating them. This CDR3 is built from 13 residues. Germline V gives CDR1 SGHAT, CDR2 FQNNGV. CDR3: CASSSTMSYEQYF. CDR3 nucleotides: TGTGCCAGCAGCTCGACTATGTCCTACGAGCAGTACTTC.

This sequence joins TRBV19 and TRBJ1-5; D gene unclear. Germline-derived CDR1 and CDR2 are LNHDA and SQIVND (reference sequence). The CDR3 totals 16 residues. V dropped 6 bases and J dropped 1 base, with 16 bases sitting between them. The CDR3 is CASRDGVGRSNQPQHF. The CDR3 DNA reads as TGTGCCAGTAGGGACGGGGTTGGGAGAAGCAATCAGCCCCAGCATTTT.

The chain has TRBV27 and TRBJ2-7, with a weak D call TRBD2 (5 bases). The germline V and J ends were trimmed by 10 bases and 2 bases, with 15 bases remaining between them. The CDR3 runs 13 residues. The germline V gene has CDR1 MNHEY and CDR2 SMNVEV (reference sequence). The CDR3 region is CATRALEAYEQYF. DNA of the CDR3: TGTGCCACCAGAGCACTAGAGGCCTACGAGCAGTACTTC.

This chain joins TRBV6-1 and TRBJ2-7, with 9 positions matching TRBD1. CDR1 and CDR2 (germline): MNHNS, SASEGT. Germline trimming cut 6 bases from V and 0 bases from J; bases unmatched to any gene: 6. This CDR3 has 15 amino acids. The CDR3, as DNA: TGTGCCAGCAGAACCGGGACAGGGAGCTCCTACGAGCAGTACTTC. Translation: CASRTGTGSSYEQYF.